This is a list of T cell receptor beta chains from one sample in a study of Graves' ophthalmopathy and Graves' hyperthyroidism. TCRdb re-called the multiplex PCR reads with MiXCR, one entry per CDR3 protein. The sample has roughly 700,000 distinct CDR3 sequences, roughly 41% seen once. Input material: peripheral blood. Receptors were obtained from an adult man with Graves' ophthalmopathy. The CDR3 runs from the conserved cysteine through the conserved F or W. Each record gives: clone size, J gene, V gene, D gene, CDR3 protein, CDR3 DNA. D genes are given only for firm matches. Rows give clone size only sometimes, using once, few, many, or a class for an expanded clone.

>-|TRBJ1-3|TRBV6-6|TRBD1
CASSYSGQVSGNTIYF
TGTGCCAGCAGTTACTCGGGACAGGTCTCTGGAAACACCATATATTTT
>many|TRBJ1-1|TRBV2|-
CASSGAEAFF
TGTGCCAGCAGTGGTGCTGAAGCTTTCTTT
>few|TRBJ2-7|TRBV11-1|TRBD2
CASSLGGGALEEQYF
TGTGCCAGCAGCTTAGGCGGGGGGGCCCTTGAAGAGCAGTACTTC
>-|TRBJ2-5|TRBV29-1|-
CSVVATLGWGETQYF
TGCAGCGTTGTCGCTACATTGGGTTGGGGAGAGACCCAGTACTTC
>few|TRBJ1-5|TRBV24-1|-
CASSSPGQISNQPQHF
TGTGCCAGCAGTTCACCGGGACAAATTAGCAATCAGCCCCAGCATTTT
>-|TRBJ1-5|TRBV9|-
CASSIWDGRDNQPQHF
TGTGCCAGCAGCATTTGGGACGGTAGGGACAATCAGCCCCAGCATTTT
>-|TRBJ2-7|TRBV15|-
CATSRGLGGLGGHSYEQYF
TGTGCCACCAGCAGAGGATTGGGAGGATTAGGGGGCCACTCCTACGAGCAGTACTTC
>few|TRBJ2-7|TRBV7-9|-
CASSWNYGDEQYF
TGTGCCAGCAGCTGGAACTACGGGGACGAGCAGTACTTC
>many|TRBJ2-6|TRBV20-1|-
CSARQGANVLTF
TGCAGTGCAAGACAGGGGGCCAACGTCCTGACTTTC
>many|TRBJ1-1|TRBV7-9|-
CASREGGTEAFF
TGTGCCAGCAGGGAGGGGGGCACTGAAGCTTTCTTT
>few|TRBJ2-7|TRBV9|-
CASSVWSEPTYEQYF
TGTGCCAGCAGCGTTTGGTCTGAGCCCACCTACGAGCAGTACTTC
>few|TRBJ2-1|TRBV9|TRBD1
CASSPTGGRGNEQFF
TGTGCCAGCAGTCCTACAGGGGGCAGGGGCAATGAGCAGTTCTTC
>few|TRBJ2-7|TRBV2|TRBD1
CASHRDRGYEQYF
TGTGCCAGCCACCGGGACAGGGGCTACGAGCAGTACTTC